A single sample is the source of the 2 T cell receptor beta chains below, sequenced in a study of identical twins. TCRdb independently ran MiXCR on the 5' RACE reads; one entry per CDR3 protein. Among approximately 690,000 distinct CDR3 sequences listed, roughly 6.2% were seen once. Sample: naive T cells sorted from blood. These receptors originate from a young man in good health.

This clonotype was seen many times. DNA for the CDR3: TGTGCCTGGAGTGTACGAGAGGTAATCACCCTCCACTTT. Translation: CAWSVREVITLHF. The chain employs TRBV30 and TRBJ1-6; D is unresolved. The CDR3 consists of 13 residues. Trimming removed 0 bases from V and 14 bases from J, with 14 bases in between. The germline CDR1 and CDR2 sequences are GTSNPN and SVGIG (reference sequence). Based on the CDR3 plus reference TRBV30 and TRBJ1-6, the full variable domain is SQTIHQWPATLVQPVGSPLSLECTVEGTSNPNLYWYRQAAGRGLQLLFYSVGIGQISSEVPQNLSASRPQDRQFILSSKKLLLSDSGFYLCAWSVREVITLHFGNGTRLTVT.

This clonotype was detected a few times. V usage is TRBV14 and J usage is TRBJ2-1; 10 bases are a match to TRBD1. Unmatched junction bases numbered 7, after V lost 2 bases and J lost 6 bases. The CDR3 spans 16 residues. CDR1 SGHDN and CDR2 FVKESK come from the germline V gene. This CDR3 is CASSQLPGQGSNEQFF. CDR3 DNA: TGTGCCAGCAGCCAATTACCGGGACAGGGGAGCAATGAGCAGTTCTTC.